These 20 T cell receptor beta chains originate from one sample sequenced in a study of control samples from healthy donors and cancer patients. Data came from immunoSEQ multiplex PCR; TCRdb stores just in-frame clones and leaves some out. The table shows 100,000 to 110,000 clones, with roughly 87% occurring only once. Material: blood. Receptor source: a woman aged 50 to 65 in good health.

In DNA form, the CDR3 reads TGTGCCATCAGTGACGCGGGGAGGGTTCAGCCCCAGCATTTT. The encoded protein is CAISDAGRVQPQHF. The chain uses TRBV10-3 and TRBJ1-5; no reliable D call. The CDR3 extends over 14 amino acids. The V gene's germline CDR1 is ENHRY and CDR2 SYGVKD. Between the trimmed V and J ends, which lost 3 bases and 6 bases, there was a span of 12 bases.

The V and J genes are TRBV18 and TRBJ1-2; 8 nucleotides match TRBD1. With V trimmed by 6 bases and J by 6 bases, 6 bases remained unmatched. This CDR3 is built from 13 residues. CDR1 KGHSH and CDR2 LQKENI come from the germline V gene. The CDR3 region is CASSQGQGHGYTF. CDR3 nucleotide sequence: TGTGCCAGCTCTCAAGGACAGGGCCATGGCTACACCTTC.

V usage is TRBV2 and J usage is TRBJ1-5, with D hard to call. The CDR3 runs to 14 residues. Trimming took off 7 bases at V and 5 bases at J, with 15 bases between the two ends. CDR1 SNHLY and CDR2 FYNNEI come from the germline V gene. This chain's CDR3 is CASIPTAGDQPQHF. For the CDR3, the DNA is TGTGCCAGCATACCAACGGCTGGGGATCAGCCCCAGCATTTT.

The J gene is TRBJ2-7, the V gene TRBV19; 8 nucleotides align to TRBD2. The CDR3 contains 14 residues. Per the germline V gene, CDR1 is LNHDA and CDR2 is SQIVND (reference sequence). V shed 6 bases, J shed 4 bases, and the junction held 8 bases outside the gene matches. The CDR3 sequence: CASSPSVAGYEQYF. The DNA for the CDR3 is TGTGCCAGTAGCCCCAGCGTAGCGGGATACGAGCAGTACTTC.

This chain joins TRBV9 and TRBJ2-1; 7 nucleotides agree with TRBD2. The CDR3 totals 16 residues. The germline V gene has CDR1 SGDLS and CDR2 YYNGEE. After removal of 5 bases from V and 10 bases from J, the junction contained 18 bases not matched to a gene. The CDR3 reads CASRGSTSIGREEQFF. The CDR3 DNA reads TGTGCCAGCAGGGGGTCGACTAGCATTGGGAGAGAGGAGCAGTTCTTC.

This clone is a singleton in its sample. The chain couples TRBV2 to TRBJ2-5, with TRBD2 matching 8 bases. The CDR3 length is 16 residues. V trimming: 3 bases; J trimming: 7 bases; junction bases outside the gene matches: 13. Germline V gene sequence: CDR1 SNHLY, CDR2 FYNNEI. The CDR3 nucleotides read TGTGCCAGCAGTGAGGGGAGCGGGAGTTCAAGAACGACCCAGTACTTC. Its protein product is CASSEGSGSSRTTQYF.

The V and J genes are TRBV6-6 and TRBJ1-1; no firm D call. This CDR3 is built from 14 residues. Deletions cut 7 bases from V and 6 bases from J, with 18 bases between. CDR1 MNHNY and CDR2 SVGAGI come from the germline V gene (reference sequence). The CDR3 coding sequence is TGTGCCAGCAAAGGCCATCGGGTTCGGGCTGAAGCTTTCTTT. Encoded protein: CASKGHRVRAEAFF.

This clone was counted a few times. The rearrangement uses TRBV18 and TRBJ2-3, with D hard to call. From germline, CDR1 is KGHSH and CDR2 LQKENI. The germline V and J ends were trimmed by 10 bases and 0 bases, with 14 bases remaining between them. CDR3 length equals 14 residues. This chain's CDR3 is CATSAGASTDTQYF. In DNA form, the CDR3 reads TGTGCCACTTCGGCAGGAGCTAGCACAGATACGCAGTATTTT.

The chain employs TRBV7-2 and TRBJ2-1; D could derive from TRBD1 or TRBD2 (6 bases each). V shed 5 bases and J shed 5 bases, with 28 bases lying between them. Per the germline V gene, CDR1 is SGHTA and CDR2 is FQGNSA. CDR3 length equals 19 residues. The CDR3 DNA reads TGTGCCAGCAGCGCCCCAGGAGGGGGTAGCGGACTCATCCACAATGAGCAGTTCTTC. This sequence encodes CASSAPGGGSGLIHNEQFF.

V is TRBV5-8 and J is TRBJ1-4; TRBD1 aligns across 7 bases. This CDR3 is 14 amino acids long. Unmatched junction bases numbered 5, after V lost 4 bases and J lost 5 bases. Germline lookup yields CDR1 SGHTS and CDR2 YDEGEE. The CDR3 region is CASSADRINEKLFF. The CDR3, as DNA: TGTGCCAGCAGCGCGGACAGGATAAATGAAAAACTGTTTTTT.

The J gene is TRBJ1-5, the V gene TRBV6-4; 9 nucleotides line up with TRBD1. CDR3 length: 16 residues. Trimming at V came to 6 bases and at J to 5 bases, leaving 11 bases not matched to a gene. The germline V gene encodes CDR1 MRHNA and CDR2 SNTAGT. CDR3 protein: CASRRGGQGIDQPQHF. The CDR3 bases are TGTGCCAGCAGGCGGGGGGGACAGGGTATCGATCAGCCCCAGCATTTT.

This chain joins TRBV7-2 and TRBJ1-6, with a possible D match to TRBD1 (6 bases). V was pared by 4 bases and J by 7 bases, with 14 bases between. The CDR3 covers 15 residues. Germline loops: CDR1 SGHTA, CDR2 FQGNSA. CDR3 region: CASSSRDKQNSPLHF. DNA for the CDR3: TGTGCCAGCAGCTCACGGGACAAGCAAAATTCACCCCTCCACTTT. Full variable domain (outside the CDR3, taken from reference TRBV7-2 and TRBJ1-6): GAGVSQSPSNKVTEKGKDVELRCDPISGHTALYWYRQSLGQGLEFLIYFQGNSAPDKSGLPSDRFSAERTGGSVSTLTIQRTQQEDSAVYLCASSSRDKQNSPLHFGNGTRLTVT.

The chain employs TRBV7-9 and TRBJ2-5; tentatively, D is TRBD2 (6 bases). The CDR3 consists of 12 residues. Germline CDR1 reads SEHNR; CDR2 reads FQNEAQ (reference sequence). V lost 3 bases, J lost 10 bases, and 12 bases lay in between. DNA for the CDR3: TGTGCCAGCAGCTTGTGGGGAGGATACCAGTACTTC. Protein sequence: CASSLWGGYQYF.

This clone was seen once. The chain is built from TRBV27 and TRBJ1-1; possible D gene TRBD1, 5 bases. The CDR3 length is 16 residues. Germline V gene sequence: CDR1 MNHEY, CDR2 SMNVEV (reference sequence). The V and J ends lost 2 bases and 11 bases respectively, with 24 bases between them. The CDR3 here is CASSLGGWGYRRTAFF. CDR3 bases: TGTGCCAGCAGTTTAGGGGGGTGGGGTTATCGCAGGACGGCTTTCTTT.

The genes are TRBV25-1 and TRBJ1-2; D gene uncertain. V gave up 8 bases and J gave up 7 bases, with 17 bases separating them. Germline V gene data show CDR1 as MGHDK and CDR2 as SYGVNS. The CDR3 is 13 residues long. CDR3 sequence reads: CASRTSGGSGYTF. Here the CDR3 DNA reads TGTGCCAGCCGTACTTCGGGAGGGAGTGGCTACACCTTC.

CDR3 DNA sequence: TGTGCCACCAGTGATTCCGGGACAGCTAATGAAAAACTGTTTTTT. This translates into CATSDSGTANEKLFF. The chain employs TRBV24-1 and TRBJ1-4, with TRBD1 matching 7 bases. In germline, CDR1 is KGHDR, CDR2 SFDVKD. CDR3 size: 15 residues. V was pared by 2 bases and J by 3 bases, with 2 bases of the junction left unmatched.

This chain uses TRBV5-6 with TRBJ2-7; no firm D call. The CDR3 runs 12 residues. With 3 bases removed from V and 4 bases from J, the gap between germline ends came to 8 bases. CDR1 and CDR2 from the germline V gene are SGHDT and YYEEEE. The CDR3 loop is CASSYSAYEQYV. The CDR3 DNA is TGTGCCAGCAGCTACAGCGCATACGAGCAGTACGTC.

The J gene is TRBJ1-4, the V gene TRBV24-1; D gene uncertain. CDR3 length: 13 residues. From germline, CDR1 is KGHDR and CDR2 SFDVKD. Deletions cut 7 bases from V and 8 bases from J, with 13 bases between. This CDR3 reads CATSPTVGEKLFF. The CDR3 coding sequence is TGTGCCACCAGCCCAACCGTAGGGGAAAAACTGTTTTTT.

This clone came up a few times. The chain couples TRBV6-2 or TRBV6-3 to TRBJ2-7; TRBD2 matches at 11 bases. This CDR3 is 14 amino acids long. CDR1 and CDR2 (germline): MNHEY, SVGEGT. The V gene end was trimmed by 0 bases and the J gene end by 9 bases; junction bases not matched to a gene: 4. The CDR3 nucleotides read TGTGCCAGCAGTTACTCGGGGACTAGCGGATGGCAGTACGTC. This sequence encodes CASSYSGTSGWQYV.

This sequence joins TRBV7-6 and TRBJ1-1; D is perhaps TRBD1 (6 bases). The CDR3 sequence is 15 residues long. Trimming cost V 5 bases and J 1 base, with 14 bases left between them. Germline loops: CDR1 SGHVS, CDR2 FNYEAQ. CDR3 residues: CASSPRAGANTEAFF. The CDR3 bases are TGTGCCAGCAGCCCAAGGGCAGGGGCGAACACTGAAGCTTTCTTT.